The clone carrying this T cell receptor beta chain was counted a few times. Its target is not known. With 7 bases clipped from V and 3 bases from J, the junction kept 8 bases outside the gene matches. The CDR3 extends over 15 amino acids. This specimen comes from a study of early T cells in non-severe SARS-CoV-2 infection. On the study more broadly: With bulk RNA from unsorted whole blood as input, sequencing yielded unpaired chains. Study-wide results and caveats: Missing private and CD4 specificities, VDJdb matching favored anti-spike CD8 responses.

cDNA molecules, individually, were tagged with unique molecular identifiers. TCRdb re-called the 5' RACE reads with MiXCR, one entry per CDR3 protein. The table lists some 120,000 distinct CDR3 sequences, around 14% of them singletons, with about a fifth in the top ten. The origin of this receptor is an adult who was a healthcare worker with PCR-confirmed SARS-CoV-2 infection or an uninfected control (not recorded which). The chain is built from TRBV12-3 or TRBV12-4 and TRBJ2-5; TRBD2 agrees at 10 bases. Sequencing was done on a sample of whole blood. The CDR3: CASTSSGGPKETQYF. CDR3 DNA: TGTGCCAGCACCTCTAGCGGGGGACCTAAAGAGACCCAGTACTTC.